Detailed here is one TCR beta chain. This sample is drawn from a study of shared clonotypes between healthy human individuals. About the study: CD8 memory received one plate per donor, CD8 naive two, CD4 memory three and CD4 naive three.

Sequencing was performed with immunoSEQ multiplex PCR; in TCRdb, only in-frame clones are kept and a portion is missing. The repertoire holds 2 million to 2.5 million clones, with over 90% as singletons. Germline CDR1 is SGHAT and CDR2 is FQNNGV. This CDR3 spans 14 amino acids. Trimming left V 10 bases short and J 2 bases short, with 14 bases between. The clonotype comes from a man between 18 and 29 years old in good health. Some clones in this sample may be carry-over from other donors' samples. The chain recombines TRBV11-2 with TRBJ1-4; D may be TRBD1 (5 bases). The sequenced sample was naive CD4+ T cells from PBMCs. Subset defined: CD45RA+ positively selected. The CDR3 spells CAIKIEGTNEKLFF. The CDR3 DNA reads TGTGCCATAAAGATTGAGGGGACTAATGAAAAACTGTTTTTT.